Below are 24 T cell receptor beta chains sequenced from a single sample in a study of identical twins. TCRdb passed the 5' RACE reads through MiXCR, listing each CDR3 protein once. Among hundreds of thousands of distinct CDR3 sequences listed, over 8.5% were seen once. The data were also submitted as part of a second study, on yellow fever vaccine responses in identical twins.

The source material was CD8+ T cells sorted from blood. The origin of the receptors is a woman between 18 and 30 years old in good health.

J is TRBJ2-3 and V is TRBV12-3 or TRBV12-4; 13 bases fit TRBD2. The CDR3 is made up of 17 amino acids. V trimming: 1 base; J trimming: 4 bases; junction bases outside the gene matches: 5. The CDR3, as DNA: TGTGCCAGCAGTTTAGGGGTGGGACTAGCGGGATCAGATACGCAGTATTTT. It yields the protein CASSLGVGLAGSDTQYF.

There are a few counts of this clonotype. V usage is TRBV3-1 and J usage is TRBJ2-5, with 8 bases that match TRBD2. This CDR3 has 15 amino acids. Per germline, CDR1 LGHDT and CDR2 YNNKEL (reference sequence). Trimming took 1 base from V and 5 from J; bases not matched to a gene: 6. This CDR3 reads CASSQVGGAFETQYF. In nucleotides, the CDR3 is TGTGCCAGCAGCCAAGTCGGGGGGGCCTTTGAGACCCAGTACTTC.

This clonotype occurred a few times. This chain joins TRBV29-1 and TRBJ2-7, with 8 bases aligning to TRBD1. The germline gives CDR1 SQVTM, CDR2 ANQGSEA. With V trimmed by 5 bases and J by 0 bases, 3 bases remained unmatched. The CDR3 sequence is 13 residues long. The CDR3 DNA reads as TGCAGCGTTTTCACAGGGGGCTCCTACGAGCAGTACTTC. It specifies CSVFTGGSYEQYF.

Comments on this clonotype: A much larger clone differs by one base, so this may be a read error. The chain has TRBV3-1 and TRBJ2-3; TRBD2 aligns across 8 bases. The CDR3 spans 19 residues. Germline loops: CDR1 LGHDT, CDR2 YNNKEL (reference sequence). V dropped 6 bases and J dropped 2; count of bases not matched to a gene: 19. The CDR3 sequence is CASSQIASGPTPYTDTQYF. The CDR3 nucleotides read TGTGCCAGCAGTCAGATCGCTAGCGGGCCGACTCCGTACACAGATACGCAGTATTTT.

The sample holds a few counts of this clonotype. The V gene is TRBV7-9, the J gene TRBJ2-5; 11 bases align to TRBD2. CDR1 and CDR2 from the germline V gene are SEHNR and FQNEAQ (reference sequence). J lost 4 bases, V lost 2 bases, and 6 bases had no gene match. The CDR3 is 16 residues long. The CDR3 sequence: CASSLTSGSGGETQYF. Written as DNA, the CDR3 is TGTGCCAGCAGCTTAACTAGCGGGAGCGGAGGAGAGACCCAGTACTTC.

This chain uses TRBV7-8 with TRBJ2-7; 7 bases map to TRBD2. V was clipped by 1 base and J by 3 bases; unmatched bases: 6. This CDR3 contains 15 residues. Per the germline V gene, CDR1 is SGHVS and CDR2 is FQNEAQ. The CDR3 is CASSLVGGELYEQYF. In DNA, the CDR3 is TGTGCCAGCAGCTTAGTTGGGGGGGAACTCTACGAGCAGTACTTC.

This clonotype was detected many times. The J gene is TRBJ2-1, the V gene TRBV29-1, with 7 nucleotides matching TRBD2. V was clipped by 6 bases and J by 4 bases; unmatched bases: 12. The CDR3 has 15 amino acids. The germline CDR1 and CDR2 sequences are SQVTM and ANQGSEA. The CDR3 loop is CSVVWREGEYNEQFF. As DNA, the CDR3 is TGCAGCGTGGTTTGGAGGGAGGGCGAGTACAATGAGCAGTTCTTC.

This sequence joins TRBV6-1 and TRBJ2-3; D might be TRBD1 (6 bases). Germline CDR1 reads MNHNS; CDR2 reads SASEGT. V lost 4 bases and J lost 2, with 13 bases in between. The CDR3 totals 15 residues. CDR3 sequence: CASSGYGQNTDTQYF. For the CDR3, the DNA is TGTGCCAGCAGTGGTTACGGACAGAACACAGATACGCAGTATTTT.

There are a few counts of this clonotype. The rearrangement links TRBV24-1 to TRBJ2-1; D is possibly TRBD2 (6 bases). The CDR3 loop spans 15 amino acids. Germline V gene sequence: CDR1 KGHDR, CDR2 SFDVKD. Trimming cost V 6 bases and J 0 bases, with 11 bases left between them. The CDR3: CATSPGASSYNEQFF. CDR3 bases: TGTGCCACCAGTCCGGGAGCGAGCTCCTACAATGAGCAGTTCTTC.

The chain carries TRBV20-1 and TRBJ2-7; TRBD2 aligns across 7 bases. The J segment lost 4 bases and the V segment lost 0 bases, leaving 9 bases of the junction unmatched. There are 15 residues in the CDR3. Per the germline V gene, CDR1 is DFQATT and CDR2 is SNEGSKA (reference sequence). The CDR3 spells CSARDFAGGSYEQYF. The CDR3, as DNA: TGCAGTGCTAGAGATTTCGCTGGCGGGAGTTACGAGCAGTACTTC.

This clonotype turned up a few times. The V and J genes are TRBV30 and TRBJ2-7, with TRBD1 matching 10 bases. V shed 4 bases, J shed 2 bases, and the junction held 5 bases outside the gene matches. CDR1 and CDR2 (germline): GTSNPN, SVGIG (reference sequence). The CDR3 contains 14 residues. CDR3 residues: CAWNLGQGPYEQYF. Written as DNA, the CDR3 is TGTGCCTGGAATTTGGGACAGGGGCCCTACGAGCAGTACTTC.

The chain combines TRBV13 with TRBJ2-1; D is perhaps TRBD1 or TRBD2 (5 bases each). The CDR3 has 15 residues. Between the trimmed V and J ends, which lost 5 bases and 4 bases, there was a span of 15 bases. The germline CDR1 and CDR2 sequences are PRHDT and FYEKMQ (reference sequence). CDR3 nucleotides: TGTGCCAGCAGCCACGGGACGGACGAATACAATGAGCAGTTCTTC. Residues: CASSHGTDEYNEQFF.

This chain uses TRBV4-1 with TRBJ1-5; tentatively, D is TRBD1 (5 bases). Trimming cost V 0 bases and J 0 bases, with 18 bases left between them. Germline CDR1 is MGHRA and CDR2 is YSYEKL. The CDR3 totals 19 residues. The CDR3 is CASSQEFARYDSSNQPQHF. The CDR3 coding sequence is TGCGCCAGCAGCCAAGAGTTTGCCAGGTATGACAGTAGCAATCAGCCCCAGCATTTT.

The chain recombines TRBV13 with TRBJ2-3; 9 bases are a match to TRBD1. From germline, CDR1 is PRHDT and CDR2 FYEKMQ (reference sequence). V trimming: 6 bases; J trimming: 2 bases; junction bases outside the gene matches: 9. This CDR3 has 16 amino acids. CDR3 sequence reads: CASRDRTGAVTDTQYF. The CDR3 DNA reads as TGTGCCAGCAGGGACCGGACAGGGGCGGTCACAGATACGCAGTATTTT. The full variable domain, with the rest looked up from reference TRBV13 and TRBJ2-3, is AAGVIQSPRHLIKEKRETATLKCYPIPRHDTVYWYQQGPGQDPQFLISFYEKMQSDKGSIPDRFSAQQFSDYHSELNMSSLELGDSALYFCASRDRTGAVTDTQYFGPGTRLTVL.

The rearrangement joins TRBV2 to TRBJ2-1; 10 bases agree with TRBD2. The trim removed 7 bases at V and 5 bases at J, leaving 2 bases unmatched. This CDR3 is built from 13 residues. Germline V CDR1 and CDR2: SNHLY, FYNNEI. In DNA form, the CDR3 reads TGTGCCAGCAACGGACTAGCGGACAATGAGCAGTTCTTC. Translation: CASNGLADNEQFF.

Only a few counts were recorded for this clonotype. The chain is built from TRBV9 and TRBJ2-1, with 8 bases matching TRBD2. The CDR3 consists of 14 residues. Per germline, CDR1 SGDLS and CDR2 YYNGEE. V lost 3 bases and J lost 8; bases outside the gene matches: 7. This CDR3 reads CASSAPSGGDEQFF. Here the CDR3 DNA reads TGTGCCAGCAGCGCCCCGAGCGGGGGCGATGAGCAGTTCTTC.

The genes are TRBV4-3 and TRBJ2-7; the D call may be TRBD1 or TRBD2 (5 bases each). Germline V gene data show CDR1 as LGHNA and CDR2 as YSLEER. V lost 0 bases, J lost 3 bases, and 12 bases lay in between. This CDR3 region has 15 residues. The CDR3 DNA reads as TGCGCCAGCAGCCAAGAGATATTTGGGGGCTACGAGCAGTACTTC. This encodes CASSQEIFGGYEQYF.

In this sample, this clonotype turned up many times. This chain uses TRBV20-1 with TRBJ2-3; D is perhaps TRBD2 (6 bases). The V gene lost 5 bases and the J gene lost 4 bases, with 19 bases spanning the gap. Germline lookup yields CDR1 DFQATT and CDR2 SNEGSKA (reference sequence). The CDR3 length is 15 residues. The CDR3 DNA sequence: TGCAGTGCTCCGACTAGTATCTCTCCGGCAGATACGCAGTATTTT. It encodes CSAPTSISPADTQYF.

The chain joins TRBV12-3 or TRBV12-4 to TRBJ2-7; no definite D call. The CDR3 has 14 residues. V was clipped by 1 base and J by 6 bases, with 13 bases between them. Here the CDR3 reads CASSLVSAAFEQYF. CDR3 nucleotide sequence: TGTGCCAGCAGTTTAGTCTCGGCTGCTTTCGAGCAGTACTTC.

In DNA, the CDR3 is TGTGCCAGCCGACGGGGGCCAGAAGAGACCCAGTACTTC. This codes for CASRRGPEETQYF. The gene calls are TRBV3-1 and TRBJ2-5, with D perhaps given as TRBD1 or TRBD2 (6 bases each). CDR3 size: 13 residues. The germline V and J ends were trimmed by 8 bases and 3 bases, with 13 bases remaining between them. Per germline, CDR1 LGHDT and CDR2 YNNKEL (reference sequence).

DNA for the CDR3: TGCAGTGGACGTCGGGGGCGGATAAACCAAGAGACCCAGTACTTC. Its protein is CSGRRGRINQETQYF. The chain is built from TRBV20-1 and TRBJ2-5; D might be TRBD1 or TRBD2, each matching 6 bases. Germline V gives CDR1 DFQATT, CDR2 SNEGSKA (reference sequence). V lost 7 bases to trimming and J lost 0 bases, with 18 bases between them. The CDR3 is made up of 15 amino acids.

The chain links TRBV9 to TRBJ2-5, with D perhaps matching TRBD1 or TRBD2 (5 bases each). The CDR3 covers 14 residues. Germline V lookup: CDR1 SGDLS, CDR2 YYNGEE. Trimming removed 3 bases at V and 1 base at J, with 10 bases between. The CDR3 DNA sequence: TGTGCCAGCAGCGGTTCCGGGACCCAAGAGACCCAGTACTTC. Translating gives CASSGSGTQETQYF.

This clonotype turned up a few times. The chain couples TRBV3-1 to TRBJ2-1; tentative D call: TRBD2 (6 bases). The CDR3 spans 17 residues. Trimming pared 4 bases from V and 5 bases from J, leaving 21 bases between. CDR1 and CDR2 (germline): LGHDT, YNNKEL (reference sequence). CDR3 in DNA: TGTGCCAGCAGCCCTTTATTGTTTAGCGGAGGGGACAATGAGCAGTTCTTC. It is translated as CASSPLLFSGGDNEQFF.

This clonotype turned up a few times. The chain combines TRBV27 with TRBJ2-7; TRBD1 matches at 9 bases. Germline V lookup: CDR1 MNHEY, CDR2 SMNVEV (reference sequence). This CDR3 comprises 15 residues. J was trimmed by 0 bases and V by 5 bases; bases with no gene match: 5. The CDR3 DNA sequence: TGTGCCAGCAGTCCCGGGACAGGGTTCTCCTACGAGCAGTACTTC. Translation gives CASSPGTGFSYEQYF.